This entry lists 19 T cell receptor beta chains sequenced from one sample in a study of T cell repertoires in cytomegalovirus infection. TCRdb reprocessed the reads with MiXCR, giving one entry per CDR3 protein. This sample yields approximately 490,000 distinct CDR3 sequences, of which about 11% are seen a single time; roughly 10% belongs to the top ten. The specimen sequenced was PBMCs. These TCRs come from a human donor in good health (CMV status not recorded). Some clones in this sample may be carry-over from other donors' samples.

This clonotype was seen ten or more times. The rearrangement links TRBV11-2 to TRBJ2-7; D may match TRBD1 or TRBD2 (5 bases each). The ends were cut back, 0 bases at V and 5 bases at J, with 14 bases in the middle. The CDR3 is 15 residues long. Germline V gene data show CDR1 as SGHAT and CDR2 as FQNNGV. CDR3 amino acids: CASSLDKGRGHEQYF. The CDR3 bases are TGTGCCAGCAGCTTAGATAAGGGGAGAGGCCACGAGCAGTACTTC.

This clonotype has a count of ten or more. The chain has TRBV7-2 and TRBJ2-2; tentatively, D is TRBD2 (6 bases). V gave up 1 base and J gave up 7 bases, with 7 bases separating them. The CDR3 contains 13 residues. Germline V gene sequence: CDR1 SGHTA, CDR2 FQGNSA. The CDR3 sequence is CASSLVGSGELFF. DNA of the CDR3: TGTGCCAGCAGCTTAGTCGGGAGCGGGGAGCTGTTTTTT.

This clonotype has only a few counts. J is TRBJ2-6 and V is TRBV13; TRBD1 matches at 9 bases. This CDR3 comprises 18 residues. V was pared by 4 bases and J by 1 base, with 8 bases of the junction left unmatched. Germline V gene lookup returns CDR1 PRHDT and CDR2 FYEKMQ (reference sequence). CDR3 region: CASSSDRGLPSGANVLTF. CDR3 DNA: TGTGCCAGCAGCTCGGACAGGGGACTTCCATCTGGGGCCAACGTCCTGACTTTC.

This clonotype occurred many times. This chain joins TRBV11-2 and TRBJ2-3; 7 bases are a match to TRBD2. V lost 4 bases and J lost 5; bases outside the gene matches: 9. The CDR3 consists of 15 residues. CDR1 and CDR2 (germline): SGHAT, FQNNGV. CDR3: CASSSVAGEGDTQYF. The CDR3 DNA is TGTGCCAGCAGCTCGGTCGCCGGGGAGGGAGATACGCAGTATTTT. Using reference TRBV11-2 and TRBJ2-3 for the parts outside the CDR3, the full variable domain is EAGVAQSPRYKIIEKRQSVAFWCNPISGHATLYWYQQILGQGPKLLIQFQNNGVVDDSQLPKDRFSAERLKGVDSTLKIQPAKLEDSAVYLCASSSVAGEGDTQYFGPGTRLTVL.

This clonotype has a count of ten or more. This chain joins TRBV7-3 and TRBJ1-5; a possible D gene is TRBD1 (6 bases). The germline CDR1 and CDR2 sequences are SGHTA and FQGTGA. The CDR3 is 14 amino acids. V shed 2 bases and J shed 2 bases, with 7 bases lying between them. CDR3 sequence reads: CASSLQGRNQPQHF. CDR3 DNA sequence: TGTGCCAGCAGCTTACAGGGGCGCAATCAGCCCCAGCATTTT.

This clonotype was seen ten or more times. The chain links TRBV7-2 to TRBJ2-3; D remains unclear. The CDR3 contains 15 residues. Trimming removed 4 bases from V and 5 bases from J, with 16 bases in between. The germline V gene has CDR1 SGHTA and CDR2 FQGNSA. CDR3 DNA: TGTGCCAGCAGCTCGCTTTGGACGACGGGAGATACGCAGTATTTT. Translated, it gives CASSSLWTTGDTQYF.

At least ten counts were recorded for this clonotype. The junction and the germline gene differ at one end; a read error may be behind it. The DNA for the CDR3 is TGTGCCAGCAGCGTAACTAGCGGGAGCGGCAACACGCAGTATTTT. It encodes CASSVTSGSGNTQYF. The chain uses TRBV7-3 and TRBJ2-3; TRBD2 matches at 11 bases. CDR3 length: 15 amino acids. In germline, CDR1 is SGHTA, CDR2 FQGTGA.

This clonotype appeared many times. This rearrangement joins TRBV12-3 or TRBV12-4 to TRBJ2-1, with D possibly matching TRBD1 (6 bases). Trimming shortened V by 7 bases and J by 7 bases, and 20 bases separated the two germline ends. CDR3 size: 15 residues. CDR3 sequence: CASTLGAGVINEQFF. Here the CDR3 DNA reads TGTGCCAGCACCCTCGGGGCAGGGGTGATTAATGAGCAGTTCTTC.

This clonotype was counted many times. The J gene is TRBJ2-4, the V gene TRBV28, with 7 nucleotides matching TRBD2. This CDR3 contains 17 residues. Germline CDR1 is MDHEN and CDR2 is SYDVKM. V lost 3 bases and J lost 0; bases outside the gene matches: 8. The CDR3 reads CASSLAGRGLAKNIQYF. In DNA, the CDR3 is TGTGCCAGCAGTTTGGCAGGGAGGGGACTAGCCAAAAACATTCAGTACTTC. The full variable domain, in which reference TRBV28 and TRBJ2-4 provide the parts outside the CDR3, is DVKVTQSSRYLVKRTGEKVFLECVQDMDHENMFWYRQDPGLGLRLIYFSYDVKMKEKGDIPEGYSVSREKKERFSLILESASTNQTSMYLCASSLAGRGLAKNIQYFGAGTRLSVL.

This clonotype has more than one count but fewer than ten. The J gene is TRBJ2-3, the V gene TRBV3-1; D is undetermined. The CDR3 consists of 12 residues. CDR1 LGHDT and CDR2 YNNKEL come from the germline V gene (reference sequence). Trimming shortened V by 1 base and J by 6 bases, and 5 bases separated the two germline ends. CDR3 residues: CASSQVVDTQYF. Here the CDR3 DNA reads TGTGCCAGCAGCCAAGTCGTTGATACGCAGTATTTT.

There are a few counts of this clonotype. This chain uses TRBV25-1 with TRBJ1-5; perhaps TRBD1 as D (5 bases). This CDR3 spans 14 amino acids. Germline values: CDR1 MGHDK, CDR2 SYGVNS. Trimming cost V 3 bases and J 7 bases, with 13 bases left between them. The CDR3 spells CASSEGGAGQPQHF. CDR3 nucleotide sequence: TGTGCCAGCAGTGAGGGAGGGGCTGGACAGCCCCAGCATTTT.

This clonotype was seen repeatedly, ten times or more. The chain recombines TRBV12-3 or TRBV12-4 with TRBJ2-1; D is undetermined. CDR3 size: 11 residues. The ends were cut back, 3 bases at V and 9 bases at J, with 6 bases in the middle. The CDR3 loop reads CASSFLGEQFF. As DNA, the CDR3 is TGTGCCAGCAGTTTCCTGGGTGAGCAGTTCTTC.

The chain is built from TRBV10-3 and TRBJ2-7, with 8 positions matching TRBD1. The ends lost 5 bases at V and 4 bases at J; junction bases unmatched: 7. This CDR3 is built from 14 residues. Looked up from germline, CDR1 is ENHRY and CDR2 is SYGVKD. CDR3 sequence reads: CAISPTGGSYEQYF. The CDR3 nucleotides read TGTGCCATCAGTCCCACAGGGGGGAGTTACGAGCAGTACTTC.

The chain is built from TRBV10-3 and TRBJ2-2; the D gene is possibly TRBD1 (6 bases). CDR1 is ENHRY and CDR2 is SYGVKD in the germline V gene. The ends were cut back, 7 bases at V and 0 bases at J, with 9 bases in the middle. The CDR3 length is 14 residues. The CDR3 spells CAIMRQANTGELFF. The CDR3 nucleotides read TGTGCCATCATGAGACAGGCGAACACCGGGGAGCTGTTTTTT.

This clonotype was counted a single time. The conserved closing phenylalanine or tryptophan is absent in this CDR3, likely reflecting a read error. This chain uses TRBV7-2 with TRBJ2-5; no clear D gene. Per the germline V gene, CDR1 is SGHTA and CDR2 is FQGNSA. CDR3 length: 15 residues. V lost 5 bases and J lost 5, with 18 bases in between. As DNA, the CDR3 is TGTGCCAGCAGCCTCCCGTCCGGGCTCAGGGAGACCCAGTACTCC. Translation gives CASSLPSGLRETQYS.

The chain carries TRBV14 and TRBJ2-5; no clear D gene. The V gene lost 4 bases and the J gene lost 1 base, with 10 bases spanning the gap. Per germline, CDR1 SGHDN and CDR2 FVKESK. CDR3 size: 14 residues. CDR3 sequence (DNA): TGTGCCAGCAGCCCCTTTTCGTCCCAAGAGACCCAGTACTTC. Protein product: CASSPFSSQETQYF.

This clonotype was counted at least ten times. This chain links TRBV2 with TRBJ1-3; D remains unclear. V lost 2 bases and J lost 0, with 11 bases in between. CDR1 is SNHLY and CDR2 is FYNNEI in the germline V gene. This CDR3 is built from 16 residues. The CDR3 region is CASSEYGVNSGNTIYF. In nucleotides, the CDR3 is TGTGCCAGCAGTGAATATGGGGTTAACTCTGGAAACACCATATATTTT.

The gene calls are TRBV3-1 and TRBJ1-2; D is unresolved. Germline assignment: CDR1 LGHDT and CDR2 YNNKEL (reference sequence). Trimming removed 0 bases at V and 8 bases at J, with 7 bases between. This CDR3 has 12 amino acids. The CDR3, as DNA: TGTGCCAGCAGCCAAGAGCGGGGAGGCTACACCTTC. Its translation: CASSQERGGYTF. Filled out from reference TRBV3-1 and TRBJ1-2, the complete variable domain reads DTAVSQTPKYLVTQMGNDKSIKCEQNLGHDTMYWYKQDSKKFLKIMFSYNNKELIINETVPNRFSPKSPDKAHLNLHINSLELGDSAVYFCASSQERGGYTFGSGTRLTVV.

Notes on this clonotype: Possible read error: a much larger clone is one base away. The V call is TRBV2, the J call TRBJ2-2; D possibly matches TRBD1 or TRBD2 (6 bases each). CDR1 is SNHLY and CDR2 is FYNNEI in the germline V gene. The V end lost 10 bases, the J end lost 0 bases, and 15 bases lay between the germline ends. The CDR3 consists of 15 residues. Here the CDR3 DNA reads TGTGCCAACAGGGAGGTCAACGCGAACACCGGGGAGCTGTTTTTT. It specifies CANREVNANTGELFF. The complete variable domain, with remaining parts taken from reference TRBV2 and TRBJ2-2, reads EPEVTQTPSHQVTQMGQEVILRCVPISNHLYFYWYRQILGQKVEFLVSFYNNEISEKSEIFDDQFSVERPDGSNFTLKIRSTKLEDSAMYFCANREVNANTGELFFGEGSRLTVL.